The 3 T cell receptor beta chains below all came from one sample that was sequenced in a study of control samples from healthy donors and cancer patients. Using immunoSEQ multiplex PCR, the repertoire was profiled, and TCRdb retains in-frame clones only, with some absent. Of around 250,000 clones in the sample, around 79% were seen once. The sample was PBMCs. The receptors stem from a woman aged 55-75 years with lung cancer.

V is TRBV24-1 and J is TRBJ2-1; 9 nucleotides match TRBD1. The CDR3 has 13 amino acids. Germline-derived CDR1 and CDR2 are KGHDR and SFDVKD. Germline trimming cut 4 bases from V and 8 bases from J; bases unmatched to any gene: 2. The CDR3 nucleotides are TGTGCCACCAGTGACCGACAGGGGGATGAGCAGTTCTTC. This sequence encodes CATSDRQGDEQFF.

CDR3 sequence (DNA): TGTGCCAGCAGCCAAGAAGGACAGGGGAAGGAAAAACTGTTTTTT. Translated, it gives CASSQEGQGKEKLFF. The V and J genes are TRBV3-1 (or the pseudogene TRBV3-2) and TRBJ1-4; 9 bases map to TRBD1. Germline values: CDR1 LGHDT, CDR2 YNNKEL (reference sequence). With 0 bases clipped from V and 8 bases from J, the junction kept 4 bases outside the gene matches. The CDR3 spans 15 residues.

The chain has TRBV6-5 and TRBJ2-7; 7 positions agree with TRBD1. CDR3 length: 11 residues. Trimming at V came to 4 bases and at J to 13 bases, leaving 7 bases not matched to a gene. Germline V gene sequence: CDR1 MNHEY, CDR2 SVGAGI. This chain's CDR3 is CASSFQGDIYF. The CDR3 DNA reads as TGTGCCAGCAGTTTTCAGGGGGACATCTACTTC.